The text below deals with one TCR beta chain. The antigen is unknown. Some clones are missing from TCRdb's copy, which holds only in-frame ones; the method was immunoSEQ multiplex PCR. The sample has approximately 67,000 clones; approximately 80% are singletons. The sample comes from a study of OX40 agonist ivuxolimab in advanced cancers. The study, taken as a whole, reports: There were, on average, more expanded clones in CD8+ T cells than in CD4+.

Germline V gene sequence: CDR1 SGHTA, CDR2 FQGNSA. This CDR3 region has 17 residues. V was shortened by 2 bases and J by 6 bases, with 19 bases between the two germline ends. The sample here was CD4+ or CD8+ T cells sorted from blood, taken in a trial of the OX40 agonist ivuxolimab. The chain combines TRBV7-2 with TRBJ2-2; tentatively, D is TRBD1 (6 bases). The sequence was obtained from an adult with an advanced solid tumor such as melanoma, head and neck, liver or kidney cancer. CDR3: CASSLWLTGTTAGELFF. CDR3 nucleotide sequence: TGTGCCAGCAGCTTATGGCTTACCGGGACAACGGCCGGGGAGCTGTTTTTT.